The 11 T cell receptor beta chains below were found in one sample sequenced in a study of blood T cells in healthy people across ages. A second roughly 7 to 11 cycle PCR used barcoded and J-beta primers. TCRdb re-called the 5' RACE reads with MiXCR, one entry per CDR3 protein. The table has some 930,000 distinct CDR3 sequences, approximately 32% seen once; the top ten hold 9.5% to 13%. The sample was also reused in another study, on T cells of mothers and their children.

Sequencing used blood. Receptors were obtained from a woman in her thirties or forties in good health.

This clonotype was counted a few times. This chain uses TRBV6-2 or TRBV6-3 with TRBJ2-3; D unclear. CDR1 MNHEY and CDR2 SVGEGT come from the germline V gene. This CDR3 is 14 amino acids long. V was cut by 2 bases and J by 5 bases, with 11 bases left in between. CDR3 coding DNA: TGTGCCAGCAGTTACCTCTCTACCAAAGATACGCAGTATTTT. Its protein product is CASSYLSTKDTQYF.

This clonotype was seen ten or more times. The genes are TRBV12-3 or TRBV12-4 and TRBJ2-7; D is unresolved. The ends were cut back, 2 bases at V and 0 bases at J, with 8 bases in the middle. CDR3 length: 14 residues. The CDR3 is CASSLQAGSYEQYF. The CDR3 coding sequence is TGTGCCAGCAGTTTACAGGCAGGCTCCTACGAGCAGTACTTC.

This clonotype was picked up a small number of times. A much larger clone differs by one base, so this may be a read error. The chain combines TRBV20-1 with TRBJ2-7, with D possibly matching TRBD2 (5 bases). CDR1 and CDR2 from the germline V gene are DFQATT and SNEGSKA (reference sequence). This CDR3 has 12 amino acids. The CDR3 sequence is CRASGLAYEQYF. CDR3 coding DNA: TGCAGGGCTAGTGGGCTAGCTTACGAGCAGTACTTC.

The chain combines TRBV24-1 with TRBJ2-1, with 9 bases lining up with TRBD1. V lost 2 bases to trimming and J lost 6 bases; unmatched junction nucleotides: 4. Germline-derived CDR1 and CDR2 are KGHDR and SFDVKD. The CDR3 loop spans 15 amino acids. CDR3 sequence (DNA): TGTGCCACCAGTGATTATGGGACAGGGCGCAATGAGCAGTTCTTC. Translation gives CATSDYGTGRNEQFF.

The chain employs TRBV19 and TRBJ1-6; D remains ambiguous. Trimming removed 3 bases at V and 10 bases at J, with 16 bases between. Germline CDR1 is LNHDA and CDR2 is SQIVND (reference sequence). The CDR3 length is 15 residues. CDR3 sequence reads: CASSIDVGFGSPLHF. DNA of the CDR3: TGTGCCAGTAGTATCGATGTGGGTTTCGGCTCACCCCTCCACTTT. The variable domain in full, with the rest retrieved from reference TRBV19 and TRBJ1-6, is DGGITQSPKYLFRKEGQNVTLSCEQNLNHDAMYWYRQDPGQGLRLIYYSQIVNDFQKGDIAEGYSVSREKKESFPLTVTSAQKNPTAFYLCASSIDVGFGSPLHFGNGTRLTVT.

The chain uses TRBV28 and TRBJ1-2; a possible D gene is TRBD1 (5 bases). The CDR3 has 15 residues. CDR1 and CDR2 (germline): MDHEN, SYDVKM. Trimming cost V 1 base and J 4 bases, with 13 bases left between them. CDR3 bases: TGTGCCAGCAGTTTATTCGGGGACTCACTCTATGGCTACACCTTC. Translation gives CASSLFGDSLYGYTF.

The chain links TRBV3-1 to TRBJ1-1; 9 nucleotides line up with TRBD1. Trimming cost V 3 bases and J 11 bases; bases outside gene matches: 7. The CDR3 sequence is 13 residues long. CDR1 LGHDT and CDR2 YNNKEL come from the germline V gene (reference sequence). CDR3: CASSQDRGRMAFF. CDR3 sequence (DNA): TGTGCCAGCAGCCAGGACAGGGGCAGAATGGCTTTCTTT.

This clonotype was seen more than once but under ten times. The gene calls are TRBV5-6 and TRBJ2-4; 8 bases are a match to TRBD1. Germline CDR1 is SGHDT and CDR2 is YYEEEE. J gave up 3 bases and V 1 base, and 15 bases lay outside the gene matches. The CDR3 has 19 amino acids. The CDR3 DNA is TGTGCCAGCAGCTTGTCCCGCTCAGGGGGCTTGTTTGACAAAAACATTCAGTACTTC. This gives the protein CASSLSRSGGLFDKNIQYF.

On this clonotype: A much bigger clone sits one base away, suggesting this may be a read error. V gene TRBV5-1 combines with J gene TRBJ2-4; D is uncertain. Germline CDR1 is SGHRS and CDR2 is YFSETQ. There are 16 residues in the CDR3. The CDR3 sequence: CASSPTLGLAKNIQDF. The CDR3 DNA follows: TGCGCCAGCAGCCCCACATTGGGTCTCGCCAAAAACATTCAGGACTTC.

As for this clonotype: Germline is not matched at one junction end, which may reflect a read error. The gene calls are TRBV12-3 or TRBV12-4 and TRBJ2-3; D call uncertain. This CDR3 is 14 amino acids long. CDR3 protein: CASSSWVQGDTQYF. The CDR3 nucleotides are TGTGCCAGCAGCTCCTGGGTGCAAGGAGATACGCAATATTTT.

This clonotype was picked up a small number of times. The chain employs TRBV9 and TRBJ2-1; maybe TRBD1 (6 bases). Germline lookup yields CDR1 SGDLS and CDR2 YYNGEE. V lost 0 bases to trimming and J lost 7 bases, with 14 bases between them. The CDR3 spans 15 residues. This CDR3 is CASSVVAGVENEQFF. In nucleotides, the CDR3 is TGTGCCAGCAGCGTAGTGGCAGGGGTAGAGAATGAGCAGTTCTTC.